The rows below give T cell receptor beta chains drawn from one sample of a study of post-analysis software for immune sequencing data. MiXCR, applied by TCRdb to the PCR reads, yields one record per CDR3 protein. Here the sample spans around 200,000 distinct CDR3 sequences, 29% being singletons. Sequenced material: blood. The receptors here all came from a girl aged 2-17 years with multiple sclerosis. CDR3s include the opening cysteine and the closing phenylalanine or tryptophan. A D gene is named only where the DNA matches it firmly. A row's size may be missing; if present it is once, few, many or a size class.

J gene | D gene | clone size | V gene | CDR3 protein | CDR3 DNA
TRBJ2-1 | . | . | TRBV20-1 | CSAPPARGEQFF | TGCAGTGCCCCCCCCGCCCGGGGAGAGCAGTTCTTC
TRBJ1-1 | TRBD1 | . | TRBV5-1 | CASSPGDGTGAFF | TGCGCCAGCAGCCCCGGCGATGGGACAGGGGCTTTCTTT
TRBJ2-7 | TRBD1 | many | TRBV6-5 | CASRRQGSYEQYF | TGTGCCAGCAGGAGACAGGGAAGCTACGAGCAGTACTTC
TRBJ2-1 | . | many | TRBV28 | CASSFRDEQFF | TGTGCCAGCAGTTTTCGGGATGAGCAGTTCTTC
TRBJ2-2 | TRBD1 | . | TRBV28 | CASEGQGGVTGELFF | TGTGCCAGCGAGGGACAGGGGGGGGTGACCGGGGAGCTGTTTTTT
TRBJ2-5 | . | . | TRBV20-1 | CSAPDWAQETQYF | TGCAGTGCCCCGGACTGGGCACAAGAGACCCAGTACTTC
TRBJ2-7 | . | . | TRBV24-1 | CATSDFDEQYF | TGTGCCACCAGTGATTTTGACGAGCAGTACTTC
TRBJ1-6 | . | many | TRBV4-1 | CASSQDLNSPLHF | TGTGCCAGCAGCCAAGATCTGAATTCACCCCTCCACTTT
TRBJ2-3 | . | many | TRBV5-5 | CASSLLGTDTQYF | TGTGCCAGCAGCTTGTTAGGCACAGATACGCAGTATTTT
TRBJ1-5 | . | . | TRBV5-1 | CASSLGAPSQPQHF | TGCGCCAGCAGCTTAGGAGCTCCCAGTCAGCCCCAGCATTTT
TRBJ1-1 | . | few | TRBV12-3/TRBV12-4 | CASSCREAFF | TGTGCCAGCAGTTGTAGAGAAGCTTTCTTT
TRBJ2-5 | . | many | TRBV29-1 | CSVGAERGETQYF | TGCAGCGTTGGGGCAGAGCGTGGAGAGACCCAGTACTTC
TRBJ2-1 | TRBD1 | many | TRBV5-6 | CASSGDRGYEQFF | TGTGCCAGCAGCGGGGACAGGGGCTATGAGCAGTTCTTC
TRBJ1-5 | . | many | TRBV2 | CASSTDRNQPQHF | TGTGCCAGCAGTACGGACAGAAACCAGCCCCAGCATTTT
TRBJ2-7 | TRBD1 | many | TRBV28 | CASSLLGTGPYEQYF | TGTGCCAGCAGTTTACTCGGGACAGGTCCCTACGAGCAGTACTTC
TRBJ1-1 | . | . | TRBV15 | CATSREGIGEAFF | TGTGCCACCAGCAGAGAGGGGATAGGTGAAGCTTTCTTT
TRBJ2-2 | TRBD1 | . | TRBV4-2 | CASSQDQGTGRPRELFF | TGTGCCAGCAGCCAAGATCAAGGGACAGGGCGGCCTCGGGAGCTGTTTTTT
TRBJ1-2 | . | . | TRBV7-8 | CASSLLGVYGYTF | TGTGCCAGCAGCCTCTTGGGGGTATATGGCTACACCTTC
TRBJ1-1 | . | few | TRBV7-2 | CASSPRVGGYTEAFF | TGTGCCAGCAGCCCCCGGGTGGGGGGGTACACTGAAGCTTTCTTT
TRBJ1-6 | . | . | TRBV12-3/TRBV12-4 | CATKIGSYNSPLHF | TGTGCCACAAAAATTGGCTCCTATAATTCACCCCTCCACTTT
TRBJ1-6 | TRBD1 | many | TRBV2 | CARRTGFSPLHF | TGTGCCAGGAGGACAGGATTTTCACCCCTCCACTTT
TRBJ2-7 | TRBD1 | . | TRBV5-1 | CASSPTTGGSDEQYF | TGCGCCAGCAGCCCAACGACAGGGGGCTCGGACGAGCAGTACTTC
TRBJ1-4 | . | few | TRBV2 | CASSDGRTGTNEKLFF | TGTGCCAGCAGTGACGGGCGGACTGGAACTAATGAAAAACTGTTTTTT
TRBJ2-7 | TRBD2 | many | TRBV7-9 | CASMWGGRGEQYF | TGTGCCAGCATGTGGGGCGGGAGAGGAGAGCAGTACTTC
TRBJ2-5 | . | . | TRBV12-3/TRBV12-4 | CASSSDRDQETQYF | TGTGCCAGCAGTTCAGACAGAGACCAAGAGACCCAGTACTTC
TRBJ2-3 | . | many | TRBV7-2 | CASSSDYRADTQYF | TGTGCCAGCAGCTCCGACTACCGGGCAGATACGCAGTATTTT